This TCR beta chain appears in the sequencing data of a study of shared clonotypes between healthy human individuals. The naive CD8 fraction comprised CD45RO-negative cells positively selected for CCR7 and excluded terminally differentiated effector memory CD45RA+ cells. The data were produced by immunoSEQ multiplex PCR, yet TCRdb's version contains in-frame clones alone and is incomplete. The table lists hundreds of thousands of clones, 95% to 96% of them singletons. Study outcomes and limitations: Owing to a small donor count, the genetic and exposure-history diversity represented was limited. Four donors had roughly 5% of their naive CD4 clonotypes in common.

Details on this clone: Its specificity is unknown.

The sequenced sample was naive CD8+ T cells sorted from blood. This sequence originates from a woman aged 25 to 45 in good health.

CDR3 sequence: CASSVSRGEQFF. CDR3 bases: TGCGCCAGCAGCGTATCCAGGGGAGAGCAGTTCTTC. The chain links TRBV5-1 to TRBJ2-1; perhaps TRBD1 as D (6 bases). In germline, CDR1 is SGHRS, CDR2 YFSETQ. V lost 4 bases, J lost 10 bases, and 12 bases lay in between. CDR3 length: 12 amino acids.